The 22 T cell receptor beta chains below all came from one sample that was sequenced in a study of T cells after yellow fever vaccination. TCRdb reanalysed the 5' RACE reads using MiXCR and keeps one entry per CDR3 protein. This sample has a few hundred thousand distinct CDR3 sequences, with about an eighth found just once. The material was CD4+ T cells sorted from PBMCs, obtained 45 days after the yellow fever booster vaccination. Source of these receptors: a man between 25 and 39 years old who received the YFV17D yellow fever vaccine.

As for this clonotype: The junction shows a germline mismatch at one end, possibly a read error. This chain uses TRBV5-1 with TRBJ2-2, with D perhaps TRBD2 (6 bases). CDR3 length: 15 amino acids. Per germline, CDR1 SGHRS and CDR2 YFSETQ. The CDR3 nucleotides are TGCGCCAGCAGTCCTACTCTAGCACCAACCGGGGAGGTGTTTTTT. It is translated as CASSPTLAPTGEVFF.

The chain joins TRBV19 to TRBJ1-5, with a possible D match to TRBD1 (5 bases). V lost 0 bases and J 6 bases, leaving 15 bases between the germline ends. The CDR3 contains 16 residues. From germline, CDR1 is LNHDA and CDR2 SQIVND (reference sequence). The CDR3 bases are TGTGCCAGTAGTATAGATCGGGGGAAGGTTGGTCAGCCCCAGCATTTT. It translates to CASSIDRGKVGQPQHF.

Ten or more counts support this clonotype. The chain recombines TRBV7-2 with TRBJ2-3, with D possibly being TRBD2 (5 bases). The CDR3 spans 14 residues. V was shortened by 0 bases and J by 2 bases, with 6 bases between the two germline ends. In germline, CDR1 is SGHTA, CDR2 FQGNSA. CDR3 residues: CASSLAGDTDTQYF. CDR3 nucleotide sequence: TGTGCCAGCAGCTTAGCGGGAGACACAGATACGCAGTATTTT. Filled out from reference TRBV7-2 and TRBJ2-3, the complete variable domain reads GAGVSQSPSNKVTEKGKDVELRCDPISGHTALYWYRQSLGQGLEFLIYFQGNSAPDKSGLPSDRFSAERTGGSVSTLTIQRTQQEDSAVYLCASSLAGDTDTQYFGPGTRLTVL.

The CDR3 spells CASSLAIGGREQYF. Here the CDR3 DNA reads TGCGCCAGCAGCTTGGCCATCGGGGGGCGCGAGCAGTACTTC. This sequence joins TRBV5-1 and TRBJ2-7, with a possible D match to TRBD2 (7 bases). Germline loops: CDR1 SGHRS, CDR2 YFSETQ. V lost 0 bases and J lost 6, with 13 bases in between. The CDR3 has 14 amino acids.

This clonotype was observed a handful of times. The rearrangement links TRBV12-3 or TRBV12-4 to TRBJ2-5; D not certain. V shed 6 bases and J shed 5 bases, with 10 bases lying between them. The CDR3 covers 12 residues. CDR3 region: CASSRGVETQYF. Written as DNA, the CDR3 is TGTGCCAGCAGCCGAGGCGTGGAGACCCAGTACTTC.

The chain employs TRBV18 and TRBJ1-3, with TRBD1 matching over 7 bases. The CDR3 totals 19 residues. CDR1 is KGHSH and CDR2 is LQKENI in the germline V gene. J gave up 1 base and V 5 bases, and 17 bases lay outside the gene matches. This CDR3 reads CASSAPNTRTGPSGNTIYF. DNA for the CDR3: TGTGCCAGCTCAGCTCCTAACACCCGGACAGGACCATCTGGAAACACCATATATTTT.

The J gene is TRBJ2-3, the V gene TRBV12-3 or TRBV12-4, with TRBD2 matching 9 bases. CDR3 size: 15 residues. The V and J ends lost 6 bases and 5 bases, in that order; junction bases with no gene match: 9. The CDR3 loop is CASRGLVSGRDTQYF. CDR3 in DNA: TGTGCCAGCAGAGGGTTGGTTAGCGGGAGAGATACGCAGTATTTT.

The chain carries TRBV20-1 and TRBJ2-3; a possible D gene is TRBD2 (6 bases). The CDR3 loop spans 14 amino acids. Germline CDR1 reads DFQATT; CDR2 reads SNEGSKA (reference sequence). The V end was cut by 0 bases, the J end by 6 bases, with 13 bases between. CDR3 DNA sequence: TGCAGTGCTAGAGATTTATCGGGAGTGGATACGCAGTATTTT. Translated, it gives CSARDLSGVDTQYF.

The gene calls are TRBV12-3 or TRBV12-4 and TRBJ2-1; maybe TRBD2 (6 bases). Trimming stripped 5 bases from V and 6 bases from J, with 17 bases between. The CDR3 has 15 amino acids. CDR3 in DNA: TGTGCCAGCAGTCTGCGGGCGGGGTTAGGCAATGAGCAGTTCTTC. Translation: CASSLRAGLGNEQFF.

A few counts support this clonotype. The chain is built from TRBV5-1 and TRBJ2-7; unclear D gene. In germline, CDR1 is SGHRS, CDR2 YFSETQ. The V and J ends lost 2 bases and 5 bases respectively, with 8 bases between them. The CDR3 extends over 12 amino acids. The CDR3 DNA reads as TGCGCCAGCAGCTTCGGCGGTGACGAGCAGTACTTC. It is translated as CASSFGGDEQYF.

The sample holds a few counts of this clonotype. The chain combines TRBV9 with TRBJ2-1; TRBD2 agrees at 12 bases. Trimming cost V 1 base and J 1 base; bases outside gene matches: 6. Germline CDR1 is SGDLS and CDR2 is YYNGEE. CDR3 length: 18 residues. The CDR3 region has the DNA TGTGCCAGCAGCGTAAGTCTAGCGGGAGGGTTTTCCTACAATGAGCAGTTCTTC. Its translation: CASSVSLAGGFSYNEQFF.

The CDR3 coding sequence is TGCGCCAGCAGCTTGGCCGGGGGGCGACAAGATACGCAGTATTTT. Its protein is CASSLAGGRQDTQYF. This chain uses TRBV5-1 with TRBJ2-3; TRBD2 might be the D (7 bases). This CDR3 has 15 amino acids. Germline assignment: CDR1 SGHRS and CDR2 YFSETQ. Trimming shortened V by 0 bases and J by 5 bases, and 13 bases separated the two germline ends.

This clonotype was counted between two and nine times. This chain uses TRBV5-1 with TRBJ2-5; possible D gene TRBD2, 6 bases. This CDR3 comprises 14 residues. Trimming removed 4 bases from V and 1 base from J, with 11 bases in between. CDR1 and CDR2 from the germline V gene are SGHRS and YFSETQ. CDR3 loop: CASSPGLGQETQYF. Here the CDR3 DNA reads TGCGCCAGCAGCCCGGGACTCGGCCAAGAGACCCAGTACTTC.

This clonotype was seen a handful of times. V is TRBV6-2 or TRBV6-3 and J is TRBJ2-1; 10 nucleotides line up with TRBD2. CDR3 length equals 15 residues. Germline assignment: CDR1 MNHEY and CDR2 SVGEGT. J was trimmed by 6 bases and V by 6 bases; bases with no gene match: 8. The CDR3 region is CASSSAGTSVNEQFF. CDR3 DNA: TGTGCCAGCAGCTCTGCCGGGACTAGCGTCAATGAGCAGTTCTTC.

The genes are TRBV20-1 and TRBJ1-1; D gene ambiguous. This CDR3 comprises 13 residues. Germline CDR1 and CDR2: DFQATT and SNEGSKA (reference sequence). V was pared by 1 base and J by 5 bases, with 11 bases between. The CDR3 loop is CSARGAVWTEAFF. The CDR3 bases are TGCAGTGCTAGAGGAGCCGTTTGGACTGAAGCTTTCTTT.

This sequence joins TRBV7-2 and TRBJ2-5; D is perhaps TRBD1 or TRBD2 (5 bases each). The CDR3 runs to 15 residues. In germline, CDR1 is SGHTA, CDR2 FQGNSA. Trimming pared 1 base from V and 1 base from J, leaving 10 bases between. DNA for the CDR3: TGTGCCAGCAGCTTAGAGTCCGGGACCCAAGAGACCCAGTACTTC. Translation: CASSLESGTQETQYF. The variable domain in full, completed from reference TRBV7-2 and TRBJ2-5, reads GAGVSQSPSNKVTEKGKDVELRCDPISGHTALYWYRQSLGQGLEFLIYFQGNSAPDKSGLPSDRFSAERTGGSVSTLTIQRTQQEDSAVYLCASSLESGTQETQYFGPGTRLLVL.

The gene calls are TRBV20-1 and TRBJ1-2; D remains ambiguous. The V end was cut by 0 bases, the J end by 3 bases, with 5 bases between. The germline V gene encodes CDR1 DFQATT and CDR2 SNEGSKA (reference sequence). This CDR3 spans 12 amino acids. The CDR3 spells CSAREGHYGYTF. CDR3 sequence (DNA): TGCAGTGCTAGAGAGGGCCACTATGGCTACACCTTC.

This clonotype was found a few times. The chain recombines TRBV7-2 with TRBJ1-5; D uncertain. Looked up from germline, CDR1 is SGHTA and CDR2 is FQGNSA. CDR3 length: 14 residues. V lost 1 base to trimming and J lost 7 bases, with 11 bases between them. CDR3 sequence reads: CASSLGGSWQPQHF. DNA for the CDR3: TGTGCCAGCAGCTTAGGAGGGTCGTGGCAGCCCCAGCATTTT.

The rearrangement uses TRBV18 and TRBJ2-3; D unclear. CDR1 and CDR2 from the germline V gene are KGHSH and LQKENI. Trimming removed 0 bases from V and 5 bases from J, with 9 bases in between. The CDR3 length is 14 residues. CDR3 sequence (DNA): TGTGCCAGCTCACCACCGGGAACGAGAGATACGCAGTATTTT. Protein product: CASSPPGTRDTQYF.

V usage is TRBV7-2 and J usage is TRBJ2-3; D not certain. Deletions cut 6 bases from V and 5 bases from J, with 15 bases between. From germline, CDR1 is SGHTA and CDR2 FQGNSA. The CDR3 runs to 14 residues. The DNA of the CDR3 is TGTGCCAGCAGGCGGATAATCGAAGGAGATACGCAGTATTTT. It specifies CASRRIIEGDTQYF.

This clonotype was detected only a few times. This chain links TRBV28 with TRBJ2-6; D is ambiguous. The germline V gene has CDR1 MDHEN and CDR2 SYDVKM. The V end lost 3 bases, the J end lost 14 bases, and 5 bases lay between the germline ends. This CDR3 region has 10 residues. In DNA form, the CDR3 reads TGTGCCAGCAGTTTGACACTCCTGACTTTC. It encodes CASSLTLLTF.

In this sample, this clonotype turned up a few times. The chain uses TRBV5-8 and TRBJ1-5; 7 nucleotides match TRBD1. The CDR3 has 16 amino acids. CDR1 and CDR2 from the germline V gene are SGHTS and YDEGEE. The V gene end was trimmed by 4 bases and the J gene end by 3 bases; junction bases not matched to a gene: 10. Written as DNA, the CDR3 is TGTGCCAGCAGCCTGGGGACAGCCCTCTCCAATCAGCCCCAGCATTTT. Translation: CASSLGTALSNQPQHF.